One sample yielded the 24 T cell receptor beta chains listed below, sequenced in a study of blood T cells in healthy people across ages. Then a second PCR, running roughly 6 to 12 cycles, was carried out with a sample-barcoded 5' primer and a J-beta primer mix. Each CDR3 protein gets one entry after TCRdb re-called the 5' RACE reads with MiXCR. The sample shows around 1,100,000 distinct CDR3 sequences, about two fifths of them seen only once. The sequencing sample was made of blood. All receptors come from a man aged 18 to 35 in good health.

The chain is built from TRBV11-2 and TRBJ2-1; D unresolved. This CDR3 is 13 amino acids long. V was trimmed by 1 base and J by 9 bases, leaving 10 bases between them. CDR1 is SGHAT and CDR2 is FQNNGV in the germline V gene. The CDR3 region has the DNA TGTGCCAGCAGCTTAGCGGCGGTGGGTGAGCAGTTCTTC. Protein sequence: CASSLAAVGEQFF.

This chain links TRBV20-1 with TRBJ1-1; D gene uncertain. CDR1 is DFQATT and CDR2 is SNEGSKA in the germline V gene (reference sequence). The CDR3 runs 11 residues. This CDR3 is CRPGPTTEAFF. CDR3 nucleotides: TGCAGGCCCGGGCCGACCACTGAAGCTTTCTTT.

CDR3 sequence: CSAREQPGANVLTF. DNA of the CDR3: TGCAGTGCTAGAGAACAGCCTGGGGCCAACGTCCTGACTTTC. This chain links TRBV20-1 with TRBJ2-6; D call uncertain. Trimming left V 0 bases short and J 2 bases short, with 5 bases between. The CDR3 covers 14 residues. Germline-derived CDR1 and CDR2 are DFQATT and SNEGSKA (reference sequence).

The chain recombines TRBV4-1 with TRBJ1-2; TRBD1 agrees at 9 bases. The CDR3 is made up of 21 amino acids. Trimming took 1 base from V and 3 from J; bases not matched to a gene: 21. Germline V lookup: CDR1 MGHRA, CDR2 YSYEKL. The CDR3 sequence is CASSQAPLHRDRVSKHYGYTF. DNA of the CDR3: TGCGCCAGCAGCCAAGCCCCGCTGCACCGGGACAGGGTTAGTAAGCACTATGGCTACACCTTC.

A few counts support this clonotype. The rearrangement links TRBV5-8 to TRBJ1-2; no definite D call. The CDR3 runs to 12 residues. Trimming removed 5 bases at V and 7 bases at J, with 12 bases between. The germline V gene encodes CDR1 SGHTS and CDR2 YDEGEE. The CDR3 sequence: CASSTYRGGYTF. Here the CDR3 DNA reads TGTGCCAGCAGTACCTACCGGGGTGGCTACACCTTC. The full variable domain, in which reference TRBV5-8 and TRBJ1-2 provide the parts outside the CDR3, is EAGVTQSPTHLIKTRGQQATLRCSPISGHTSVYWYQQALGLGLQFLLWYDEGEERNRGNFPPRFSGRQFPNYSSELNVNALELEDSALYLCASSTYRGGYTFGSGTRLTVV.

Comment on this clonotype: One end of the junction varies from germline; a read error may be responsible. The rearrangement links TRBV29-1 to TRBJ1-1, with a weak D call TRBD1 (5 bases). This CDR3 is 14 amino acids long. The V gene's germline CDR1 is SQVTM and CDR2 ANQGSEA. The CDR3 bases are TGCAGCGTTGGCAGGGTGGATCGGTCCACTGGAGCTTTCTTT. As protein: CSVGRVDRSTGAFF.

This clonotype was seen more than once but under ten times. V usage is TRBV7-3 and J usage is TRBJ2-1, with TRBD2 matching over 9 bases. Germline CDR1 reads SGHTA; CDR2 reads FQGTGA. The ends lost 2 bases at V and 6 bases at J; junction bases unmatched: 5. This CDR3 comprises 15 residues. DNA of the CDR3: TGTGCCAGCAGCTTAGGTGGACTAGCGCCCAATGAGCAGTTCTTC. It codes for CASSLGGLAPNEQFF. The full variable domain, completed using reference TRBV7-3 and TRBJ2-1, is GAGVSQTPSNKVTEKGKYVELRCDPISGHTALYWYRQSLGQGPEFLIYFQGTGAADDSGLPNDRFFAVRPEGSVSTLKIQRTERGDSAVYLCASSLGGLAPNEQFFGPGTRLTVL.

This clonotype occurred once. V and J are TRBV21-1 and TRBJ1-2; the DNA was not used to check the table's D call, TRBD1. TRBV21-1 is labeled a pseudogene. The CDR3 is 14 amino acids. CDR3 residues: CASSNGTGPRGYTF. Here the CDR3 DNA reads TGTGCCAGCAGCAACGGGACAGGACCCCGGGGCTACACCTTC.

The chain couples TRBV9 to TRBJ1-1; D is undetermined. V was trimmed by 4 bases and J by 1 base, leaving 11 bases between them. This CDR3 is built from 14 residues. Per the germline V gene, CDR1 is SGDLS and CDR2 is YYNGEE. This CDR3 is CASSSRWGNTEAFF. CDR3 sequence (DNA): TGTGCCAGCAGCTCCCGATGGGGGAACACTGAAGCTTTCTTT.

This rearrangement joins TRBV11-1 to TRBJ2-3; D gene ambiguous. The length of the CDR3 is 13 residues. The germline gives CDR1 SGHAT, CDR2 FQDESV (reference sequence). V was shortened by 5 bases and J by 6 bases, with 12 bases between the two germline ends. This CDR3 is CASSMGPGDTQYF. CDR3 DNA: TGTGCCAGCAGCATGGGCCCCGGGGATACGCAGTATTTT.

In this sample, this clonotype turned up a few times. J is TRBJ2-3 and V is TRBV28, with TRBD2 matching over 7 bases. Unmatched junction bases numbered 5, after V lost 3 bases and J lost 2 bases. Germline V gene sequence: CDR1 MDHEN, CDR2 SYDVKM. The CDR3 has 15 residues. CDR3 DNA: TGTGCCAGCAGTTTTCGCGGGGGATTCACAGATACGCAGTATTTT. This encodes CASSFRGGFTDTQYF.

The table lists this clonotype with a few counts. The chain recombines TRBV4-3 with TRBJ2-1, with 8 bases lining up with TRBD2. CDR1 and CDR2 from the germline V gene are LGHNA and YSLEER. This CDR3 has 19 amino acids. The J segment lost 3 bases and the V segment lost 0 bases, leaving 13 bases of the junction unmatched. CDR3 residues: CASSQDPPGGSGDYNEQFF. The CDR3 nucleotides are TGCGCCAGCAGCCAAGATCCACCCGGGGGTAGCGGGGACTACAATGAGCAGTTCTTC.

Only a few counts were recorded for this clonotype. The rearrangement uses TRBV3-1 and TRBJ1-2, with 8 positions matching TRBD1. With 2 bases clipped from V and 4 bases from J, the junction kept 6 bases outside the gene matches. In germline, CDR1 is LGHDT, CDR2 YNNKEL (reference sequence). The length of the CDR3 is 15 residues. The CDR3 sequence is CASSQSPGQVYGYTF. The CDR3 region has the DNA TGTGCCAGCAGCCAATCCCCGGGACAGGTCTATGGCTACACCTTC.

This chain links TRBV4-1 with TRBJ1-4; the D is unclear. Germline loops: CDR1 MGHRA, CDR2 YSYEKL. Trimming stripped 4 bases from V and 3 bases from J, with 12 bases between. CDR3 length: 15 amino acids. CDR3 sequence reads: CASSLLGPANEKLFF. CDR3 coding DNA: TGCGCCAGCAGCCTCCTCGGGCCCGCTAATGAAAAACTGTTTTTT.

CDR3 coding DNA: TGTGCCAGCAGTTACTTGCCTGGGACACCCTGCAATGAGCAGTTCTTC. As protein: CASSYLPGTPCNEQFF. This chain links TRBV6-5 with TRBJ2-1; possible D gene TRBD1, 6 bases. Germline lookup yields CDR1 MNHEY and CDR2 SVGAGI. V lost 1 base to trimming and J lost 6 bases, with 16 bases between them. This CDR3 spans 16 amino acids.

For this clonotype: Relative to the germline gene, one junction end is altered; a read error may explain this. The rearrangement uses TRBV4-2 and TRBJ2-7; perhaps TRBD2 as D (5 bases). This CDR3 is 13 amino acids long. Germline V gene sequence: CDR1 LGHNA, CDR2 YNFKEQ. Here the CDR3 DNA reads TGTGCCGGCAGCCCCTGGACGGGGTACGAGCAGTACTTC. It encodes CAGSPWTGYEQYF.

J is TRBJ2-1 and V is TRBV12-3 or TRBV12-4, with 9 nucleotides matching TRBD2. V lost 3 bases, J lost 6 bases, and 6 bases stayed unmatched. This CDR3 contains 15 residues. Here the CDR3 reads CASSFAGGHCNEQFF. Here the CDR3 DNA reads TGTGCCAGCAGTTTTGCGGGGGGGCACTGCAATGAGCAGTTCTTC.

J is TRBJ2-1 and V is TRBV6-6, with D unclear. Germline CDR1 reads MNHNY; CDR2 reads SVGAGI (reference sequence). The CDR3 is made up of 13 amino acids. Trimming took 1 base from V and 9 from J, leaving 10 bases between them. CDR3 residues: CASSYFLASEQFF. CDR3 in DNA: TGTGCCAGCAGTTACTTTCTGGCGAGTGAGCAGTTCTTC.

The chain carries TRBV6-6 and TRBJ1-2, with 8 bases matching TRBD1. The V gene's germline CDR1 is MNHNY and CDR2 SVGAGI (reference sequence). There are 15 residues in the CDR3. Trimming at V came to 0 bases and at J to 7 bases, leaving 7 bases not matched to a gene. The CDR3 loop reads CASSYSTRGLSGYTF. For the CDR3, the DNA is TGTGCCAGCAGTTACTCGACCAGGGGGCTGAGTGGCTACACCTTC.

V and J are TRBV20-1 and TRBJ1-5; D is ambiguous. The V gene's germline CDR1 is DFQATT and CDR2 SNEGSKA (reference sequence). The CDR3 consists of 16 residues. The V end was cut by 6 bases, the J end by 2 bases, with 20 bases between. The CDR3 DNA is TGCAGTGCCAGACGCCCGGTAGGGCTGGGCAATCAGCCCCAGCATTTT. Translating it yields CSARRPVGLGNQPQHF.

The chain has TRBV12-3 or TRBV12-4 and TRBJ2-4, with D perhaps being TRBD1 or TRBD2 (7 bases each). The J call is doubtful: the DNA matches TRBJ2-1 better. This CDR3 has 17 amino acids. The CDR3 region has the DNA TGTGCCAGCAGTACCCTCCGGGACAGACTAGCCAAAAACATTCAGTTCTTC. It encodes CASSTLRDRLAKNIQFF.

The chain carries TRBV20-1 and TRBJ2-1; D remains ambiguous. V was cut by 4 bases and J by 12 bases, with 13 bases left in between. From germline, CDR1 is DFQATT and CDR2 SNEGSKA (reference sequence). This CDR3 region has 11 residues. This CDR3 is CSAIGSPGQFF. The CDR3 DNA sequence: TGCAGTGCTATCGGTTCCCCCGGGCAGTTCTTC.

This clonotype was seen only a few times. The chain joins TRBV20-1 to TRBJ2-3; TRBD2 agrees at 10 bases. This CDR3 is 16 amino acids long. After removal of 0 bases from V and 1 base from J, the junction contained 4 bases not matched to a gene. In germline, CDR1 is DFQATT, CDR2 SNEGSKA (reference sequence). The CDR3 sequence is CSARDTLAGGTDTQYF. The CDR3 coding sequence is TGCAGTGCTAGAGATACCCTAGCGGGGGGCACAGATACGCAGTATTTT.

CDR3 residues: CASSLGDTTYEQYF. CDR3 nucleotides: TGTGCCAGCAGCTTAGGGGATACCACCTACGAGCAGTACTTC. This rearrangement joins TRBV7-8 to TRBJ2-7; D not resolved. From germline, CDR1 is SGHVS and CDR2 FQNEAQ. With 1 base removed from V and 2 bases from J, the gap between germline ends came to 9 bases. The CDR3 is made up of 14 amino acids.